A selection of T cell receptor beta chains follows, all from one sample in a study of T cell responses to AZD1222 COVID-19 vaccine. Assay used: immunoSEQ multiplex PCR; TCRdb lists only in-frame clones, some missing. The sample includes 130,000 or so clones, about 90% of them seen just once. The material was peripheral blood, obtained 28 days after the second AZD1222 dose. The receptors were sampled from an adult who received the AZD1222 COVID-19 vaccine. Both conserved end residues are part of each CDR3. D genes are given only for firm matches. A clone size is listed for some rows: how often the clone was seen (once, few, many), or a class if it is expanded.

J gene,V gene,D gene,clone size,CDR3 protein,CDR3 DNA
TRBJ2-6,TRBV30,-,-,CAWSVGYSGANVLTF,TGTGCCTGGAGTGTTGGATACTCTGGGGCCAACGTCCTGACTTTC
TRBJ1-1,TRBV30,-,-,CAWSTPRRQNTEAFF,TGTGCCTGGAGTACCCCGCGGCGGCAGAACACTGAAGCTTTCTTT
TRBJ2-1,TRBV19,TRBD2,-,CASSIVLAGYNEQFF,TGTGCCAGTAGTATAGTGCTAGCGGGTTACAATGAGCAGTTCTTC
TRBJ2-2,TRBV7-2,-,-,CASSLMGWGTGELFF,TGTGCCAGCAGCTTAATGGGTTGGGGGACCGGGGAGCTGTTTTTT
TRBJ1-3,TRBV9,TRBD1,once,CASSVGQGLFSGNTIYF,TGTGCCAGCAGCGTGGGACAGGGGCTATTCTCTGGAAACACCATATATTTT
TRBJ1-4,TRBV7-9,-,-,CASSHPGSGEKLFF,TGTGCCAGCAGCCACCCAGGGTCCGGTGAAAAACTGTTTTTT
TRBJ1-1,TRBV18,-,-,CASSPLALDTEAFF,TGTGCCAGCTCACCACTCGCTTTGGACACTGAAGCTTTCTTT
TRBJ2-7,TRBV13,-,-,CASSAEYRAYEQYF,TGTGCCAGCAGCGCCGAATATAGGGCCTACGAGCAGTACTTC
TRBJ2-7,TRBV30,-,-,CAWSGAAAREQYF,TGTGCCTGGAGTGGAGCAGCGGCTCGGGAGCAGTACTTC
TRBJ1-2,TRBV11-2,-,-,CASSSPGRANYGYTF,TGTGCCAGCAGCTCGCCGGGACGGGCTAACTATGGCTACACCTTC
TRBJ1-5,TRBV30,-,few,CAWSRASNQPQHF,TGTGCCTGGAGCAGGGCGAGCAATCAGCCCCAGCATTTT
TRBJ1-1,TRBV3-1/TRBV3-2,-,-,CASSRLGQPNTEAFF,TGTGCCAGCAGCCGGTTGGGACAACCGAACACTGAAGCTTTCTTT
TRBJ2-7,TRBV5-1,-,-,CASSSQGLSSYEQYF,TGCGCCAGCAGCTCCCAGGGTCTTAGCTCCTACGAGCAGTACTTC
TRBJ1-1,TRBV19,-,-,CASSAPARGNTEAFF,TGTGCCAGTAGTGCCCCTGCTAGGGGGAACACTGAAGCTTTCTTT
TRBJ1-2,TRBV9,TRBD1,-,CASSDPGQGKGYTF,TGTGCCAGCAGCGACCCGGGACAGGGGAAAGGCTACACCTTC
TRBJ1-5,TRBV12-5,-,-,CASASPGAPQHF,TGTGCTAGTGCCTCGCCCGGGGCGCCCCAGCATTTT
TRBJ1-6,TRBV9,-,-,CASSVAQSVKVGSPLHF,TGTGCCAGCAGCGTAGCACAGAGCGTTAAGGTCGGCTCACCCCTCCACTTT
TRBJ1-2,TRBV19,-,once,CASSTSRFDVSYGYTF,TGTGCCAGTAGTACGAGCCGATTCGACGTCTCCTATGGCTACACCTTC
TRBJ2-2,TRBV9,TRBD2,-,CASSVSGRATNTGELFF,TGTGCCAGCAGCGTATCCGGGAGGGCGACGAACACCGGGGAGCTGTTTTTT
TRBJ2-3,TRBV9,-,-,CASSATSPTQYF,TGTGCCAGCAGCGCTACTAGTCCAACGCAGTATTTT
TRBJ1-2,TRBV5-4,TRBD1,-,CASSLGGTGVDGYTF,TGTGCCAGCAGCTTGGGCGGGACAGGGGTGGACGGCTACACCTTC
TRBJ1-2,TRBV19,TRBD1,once,CASSKDRALSNYGYTF,TGTGCCAGTAGCAAGGACAGGGCCCTATCTAACTATGGCTACACCTTC
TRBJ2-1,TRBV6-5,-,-,CASSRVPSSGEQFF,TGTGCCAGCAGTCGGGTTCCCAGTTCGGGTGAGCAGTTCTTC
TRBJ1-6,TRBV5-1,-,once,CASSLSGPATYNSPLHF,TGCGCCAGCAGCCTCTCAGGCCCAGCGACCTATAATTCACCCCTCCACTTT
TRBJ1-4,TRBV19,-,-,CATRVIGAGSEKLFF,TGTGCCACCAGGGTGATTGGGGCAGGGAGTGAAAAACTGTTTTTT
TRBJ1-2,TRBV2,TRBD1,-,CASRAGTDADYGYTF,TGTGCCAGCAGGGCCGGGACAGATGCCGACTATGGCTACACCTTC
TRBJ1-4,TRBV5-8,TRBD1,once,CASTFTPTGIEKLFF,TGTGCCAGCACTTTTACCCCGACAGGGATTGAAAAACTGTTTTTT
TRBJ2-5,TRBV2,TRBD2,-,CASSRASGGGETQYF,TGTGCCAGCAGTAGGGCTAGCGGGGGGGGAGAGACCCAGTACTTC
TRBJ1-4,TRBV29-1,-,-,CSVDSGLSNEKLFF,TGCAGCGTTGATTCGGGTTTGTCTAATGAAAAACTGTTTTTT
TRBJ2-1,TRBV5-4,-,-,CASSFGTDFYNEQFF,TGTGCCAGCAGCTTTGGGACTGACTTCTACAATGAGCAGTTCTTC
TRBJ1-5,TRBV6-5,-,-,CASGGEYSNQPQHF,TGTGCCAGCGGGGGAGAATATAGCAATCAGCCCCAGCATTTT
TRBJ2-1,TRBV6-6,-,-,CASSHVKNNEQFF,TGTGCCAGCAGCCACGTGAAAAACAATGAGCAGTTCTTC
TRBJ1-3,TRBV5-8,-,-,CASSLKRGSSGNTIYF,TGTGCCAGCAGCTTGAAGCGAGGGAGCTCTGGAAACACCATATATTTT
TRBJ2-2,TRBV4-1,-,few,CASSQAPPDTGELFF,TGCGCCAGCAGCCAAGCCCCTCCGGACACCGGGGAGCTGTTTTTT
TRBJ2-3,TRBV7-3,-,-,CASSLTRALADTQYF,TGTGCCAGCAGCTTAACGAGGGCACTCGCAGATACGCAGTATTTT
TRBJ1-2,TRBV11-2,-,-,CASSSDISNYGYTF,TGTGCCAGCAGCTCCGACATTTCTAACTATGGCTACACCTTC
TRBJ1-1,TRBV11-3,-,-,CASSYQMNTEAFF,TGTGCCAGCAGCTATCAGATGAACACTGAAGCTTTCTTT
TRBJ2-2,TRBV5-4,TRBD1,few,CASSRPGQGARELFF,TGTGCCAGCAGCCGTCCGGGACAGGGGGCAAGGGAGCTGTTTTTT
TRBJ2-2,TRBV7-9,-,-,CASSWGLNTGELFF,TGTGCCAGCAGCTGGGGACTTAACACCGGGGAGCTGTTTTTT
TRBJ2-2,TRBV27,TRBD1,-,CASGRTGGTGELFF,TGTGCCAGCGGAAGGACAGGGGGGACCGGGGAGCTGTTTTTT
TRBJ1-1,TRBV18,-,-,CASSPGRGTEAFF,TGTGCCAGCTCACCGGGAAGGGGCACTGAAGCTTTCTTT